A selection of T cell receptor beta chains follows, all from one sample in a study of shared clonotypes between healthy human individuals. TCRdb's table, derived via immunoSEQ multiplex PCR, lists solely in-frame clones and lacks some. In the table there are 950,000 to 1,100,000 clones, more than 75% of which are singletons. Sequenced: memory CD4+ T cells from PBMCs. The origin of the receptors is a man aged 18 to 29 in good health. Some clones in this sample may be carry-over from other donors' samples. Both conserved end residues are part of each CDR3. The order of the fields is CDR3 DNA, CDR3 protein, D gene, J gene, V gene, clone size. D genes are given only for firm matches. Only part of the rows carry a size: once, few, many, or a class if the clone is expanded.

DNA: TGTGCCAGCATGACCGGGACTAGCGGGGCAATGGAGCAGTTCTTC; CDR3: CASMTGTSGAMEQFF; D: TRBD2; J: TRBJ2-1; V: TRBV28; size: -
DNA: TGTGCCAGCAGCGCAACAGGAGATGGGGTGGAGCAGTACTTC; CDR3: CASSATGDGVEQYF; D: -; J: TRBJ2-7; V: TRBV11-1; size: -
DNA: TGTGCCAGCAGCCCTAGAGGGCTAGCGGGAGACGAGCAGTACTTC; CDR3: CASSPRGLAGDEQYF; D: TRBD2; J: TRBJ2-7; V: TRBV7-2; size: -
DNA: TGTGCCAGCAGCCCTCCTAGGCGGGGGACTAACTATGGCTACACCTTC; CDR3: CASSPPRRGTNYGYTF; D: -; J: TRBJ1-2; V: TRBV7-9; size: -
DNA: TGTGCCAGCAGTGAAGCGCGCGGGGGCTCCTACAATGAGCAGTTCTTC; CDR3: CASSEARGGSYNEQFF; D: TRBD2; J: TRBJ2-1; V: TRBV6-1; size: once
DNA: TGTGCCAGCAGCTTAGCGGGGACAGGGGGGTATGGCTACACCTTC; CDR3: CASSLAGTGGYGYTF; D: TRBD1; J: TRBJ1-2; V: TRBV7-6; size: -
DNA: TGTGCCAGCAGAGTAGACAGGGATAATGAAAAACTGTTTTTT; CDR3: CASRVDRDNEKLFF; D: TRBD1; J: TRBJ1-4; V: TRBV2; size: -
DNA: TGTGCCAGCAGCTTAACGGCGGCTGGAAACACCATATATTTT; CDR3: CASSLTAAGNTIYF; D: -; J: TRBJ1-3; V: TRBV13; size: few
DNA: TGTGCCAGCAGCTTTTCCCACGGCAGGGATTCACCCCTCCACTTT; CDR3: CASSFSHGRDSPLHF; D: -; J: TRBJ1-6; V: TRBV11-2; size: -
DNA: TGTGCCTGGACCGTTGGACGGTTCTCTGGAAACACCATATATTTT; CDR3: CAWTVGRFSGNTIYF; D: -; J: TRBJ1-3; V: TRBV30; size: -
DNA: TGTGCCAGCAGCGTAGGAACTATACACTATGGCTACACCTTC; CDR3: CASSVGTIHYGYTF; D: -; J: TRBJ1-2; V: TRBV9; size: -
DNA: TGTGCCAGCAGTTTGATCCACGAGCAGTACTTC; CDR3: CASSLIHEQYF; D: -; J: TRBJ2-7; V: TRBV27; size: -
DNA: TGCGCCATCTCCTCTCGACGGCAAGCTTTCTTT; CDR3: CAISSRRQAFF; D: -; J: TRBJ1-1; V: TRBV4-1; size: -
DNA: TGTGCCAGCAGCCGACAGGGGGCGAACACTGAAGCTTTCTTT; CDR3: CASSRQGANTEAFF; D: TRBD1; J: TRBJ1-1; V: TRBV2; size: few
DNA: TGTGCCAGCCTCGCCGGAACAGGTGGCTACACCTTC; CDR3: CASLAGTGGYTF; D: -; J: TRBJ1-2; V: TRBV7-3; size: -
DNA: TGTGCCAGCAGTGCCCAACCCAGGGACAGTTACGAGCAGTACTTC; CDR3: CASSAQPRDSYEQYF; D: TRBD1; J: TRBJ2-7; V: TRBV6-1; size: many
DNA: TGTGCCAGCAGCGCCCCCGGTGCGCCGAGCATTCAGTACTTC; CDR3: CASSAPGAPSIQYF; D: -; J: TRBJ2-4; V: TRBV9; size: once
DNA: TGTGCCAGTAGCCAAACGGGACGGCAGAACACTGAAGCTTTCTTT; CDR3: CASSQTGRQNTEAFF; D: -; J: TRBJ1-1; V: TRBV19; size: many
DNA: TGTGCCAGCAGCTTAACCCCGGTGAATGAGCAGTTCTTC; CDR3: CASSLTPVNEQFF; D: -; J: TRBJ2-1; V: TRBV7-3; size: -
DNA: TGCGCCAGCAGCCTCGCGGTCCGGGGGTTGGACATTCAGTACTTC; CDR3: CASSLAVRGLDIQYF; D: -; J: TRBJ2-4; V: TRBV5-1; size: -
DNA: TGTGCCAGCAGTCGACTACAGGGGGCCCGAACTGAAGCTTTCTTT; CDR3: CASSRLQGARTEAFF; D: TRBD1; J: TRBJ1-1; V: TRBV6-1; size: -
DNA: TGCGCCAGCAGTGGTTCGGGAGCGTGGTACGAGCAGTACTTC; CDR3: CASSGSGAWYEQYF; D: -; J: TRBJ2-7; V: TRBV10-1; size: -
DNA: TGTGCCAGCAGCTTGGGGACAGGGACCCAAGAGACCCAGTACTTC; CDR3: CASSLGTGTQETQYF; D: TRBD1; J: TRBJ2-5; V: TRBV7-9; size: -
DNA: TGTGCCAGCAGCGCAGGACAGGGGGACTACGAGCAGTACTTC; CDR3: CASSAGQGDYEQYF; D: TRBD1; J: TRBJ2-7; V: TRBV9; size: -
DNA: TGTGCCAGCAGTCCCCGGGACCCCCGCACAGATACGCAGTATTTT; CDR3: CASSPRDPRTDTQYF; D: -; J: TRBJ2-3; V: TRBV6-5; size: -
DNA: TGCGCCAGCAGAATCGAGGGGGCCGGCACCGGGGAGCTGTTTTTT; CDR3: CASRIEGAGTGELFF; D: TRBD1; J: TRBJ2-2; V: TRBV5-1; size: once
DNA: TGCGCCAGCAGCCAAAAGCGGCAGGTCCACTACGAGCAGTACTTC; CDR3: CASSQKRQVHYEQYF; D: -; J: TRBJ2-7; V: TRBV4-3; size: -
DNA: TGCGCCAGCAGCTTGGGGCTAGCGGGAGGGCCCCAGGGCACAGATACGCAGTATTTT; CDR3: CASSLGLAGGPQGTDTQYF; D: TRBD2; J: TRBJ2-3; V: TRBV5-1; size: few
DNA: TGTGCCAGCAGCGTTACCGGGACAGGGCACTACAATGAGCAGTTCTTC; CDR3: CASSVTGTGHYNEQFF; D: TRBD1; J: TRBJ2-1; V: TRBV9; size: -
DNA: TGTGCCAGCAGCTCCCGTGGGAGGGCCTCCTACGAGCAGTACTTC; CDR3: CASSSRGRASYEQYF; D: TRBD2; J: TRBJ2-7; V: TRBV7-2; size: -
DNA: TGTGCCAGTAGCCAGACAGGCCGCTCTGGAAACACCATATATTTT; CDR3: CASSQTGRSGNTIYF; D: -; J: TRBJ1-3; V: TRBV19; size: -
DNA: TGCGCCAGCAGCGCCGGGACTAGCGGAGAGACAGATACGCAGTATTTT; CDR3: CASSAGTSGETDTQYF; D: TRBD2; J: TRBJ2-3; V: TRBV5-1; size: few
DNA: TGTGCCAGCAGTCGCCAATTTACGTACGAGCAGTACTTC; CDR3: CASSRQFTYEQYF; D: -; J: TRBJ2-7; V: TRBV27; size: -
DNA: TGCGCCAGCAGCCAACCAGGACAGCCGTCCTACAATGAGCAGTTCTTC; CDR3: CASSQPGQPSYNEQFF; D: -; J: TRBJ2-1; V: TRBV4-1; size: -
DNA: TGTGCCAGCAGTACTACTCGGAGCAATCAGCCCCAGCATTTT; CDR3: CASSTTRSNQPQHF; D: -; J: TRBJ1-5; V: TRBV28; size: -
DNA: TGTGCCAGCAGTGCGAGAGGAAGTCAGAATAGCAATCAGCCCCAGCATTTT; CDR3: CASSARGSQNSNQPQHF; D: -; J: TRBJ1-5; V: TRBV6-1; size: few